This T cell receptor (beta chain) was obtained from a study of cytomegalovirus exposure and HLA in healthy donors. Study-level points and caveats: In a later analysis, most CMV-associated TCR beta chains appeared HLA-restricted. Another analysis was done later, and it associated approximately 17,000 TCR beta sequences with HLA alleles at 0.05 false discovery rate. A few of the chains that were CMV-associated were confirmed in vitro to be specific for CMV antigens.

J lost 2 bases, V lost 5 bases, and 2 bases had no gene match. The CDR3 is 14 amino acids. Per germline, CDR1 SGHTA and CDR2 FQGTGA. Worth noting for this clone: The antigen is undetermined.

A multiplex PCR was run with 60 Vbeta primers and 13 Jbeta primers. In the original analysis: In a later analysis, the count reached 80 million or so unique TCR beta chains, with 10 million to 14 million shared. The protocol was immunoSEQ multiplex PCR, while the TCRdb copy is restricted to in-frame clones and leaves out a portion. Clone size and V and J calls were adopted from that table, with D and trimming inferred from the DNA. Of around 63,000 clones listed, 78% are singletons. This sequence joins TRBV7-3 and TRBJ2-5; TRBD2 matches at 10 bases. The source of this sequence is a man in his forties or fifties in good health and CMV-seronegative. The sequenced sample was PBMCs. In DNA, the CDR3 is TGTGCCAGCAGCAGGACTAGCGGACAAGAGACCCAGTACTTC. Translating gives CASSRTSGQETQYF.